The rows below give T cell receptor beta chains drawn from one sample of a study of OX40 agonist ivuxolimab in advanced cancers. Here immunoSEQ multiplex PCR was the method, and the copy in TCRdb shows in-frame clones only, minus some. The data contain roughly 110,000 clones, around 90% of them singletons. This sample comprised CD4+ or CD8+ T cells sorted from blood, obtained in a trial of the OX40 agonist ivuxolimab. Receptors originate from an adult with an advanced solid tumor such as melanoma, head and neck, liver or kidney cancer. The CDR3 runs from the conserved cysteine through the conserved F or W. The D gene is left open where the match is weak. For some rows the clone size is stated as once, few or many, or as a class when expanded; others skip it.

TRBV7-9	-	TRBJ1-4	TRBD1	CASSLDRDRGKKLFF	TGTGCCAGCAGCTTGGACCGGGACAGGGGGAAAAAACTGTTTTTT
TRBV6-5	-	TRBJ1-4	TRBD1	CASSYSGQGDEKLFF	TGTGCCAGCAGTTACTCGGGACAGGGGGATGAAAAACTGTTTTTT
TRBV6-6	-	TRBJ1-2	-	CASTSGGTNYGYTF	TGTGCCAGCACCTCCGGGGGGACTAACTATGGCTACACCTTC
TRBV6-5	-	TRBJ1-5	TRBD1	CASSWTGHQPQHF	TGTGCCAGCAGCTGGACAGGGCATCAGCCCCAGCATTTT
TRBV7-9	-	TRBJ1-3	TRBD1	CASSSPLTGPGNTIYF	TGTGCCAGCAGCTCCCCCTTGACAGGGCCTGGAAACACCATATATTTT
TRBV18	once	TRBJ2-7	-	CASSPGSYEQYF	TGTGCCAGCTCACCAGGGTCCTACGAGCAGTACTTC
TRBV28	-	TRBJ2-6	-	CASSSSSSSGANVLTF	TGTGCCAGCAGTTCCTCATCGAGTTCTGGGGCCAACGTCCTGACTTTC
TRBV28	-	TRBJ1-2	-	CASTQGRPNYGYTF	TGTGCCAGCACTCAGGGCAGGCCTAACTATGGCTACACCTTC
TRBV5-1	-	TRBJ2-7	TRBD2	CASSYLWGGVAVEQYF	TGCGCCAGCAGCTACCTCTGGGGGGGAGTGGCGGTTGAGCAGTACTTC
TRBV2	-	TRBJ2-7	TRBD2	CASSRTSGSSYEQYF	TGTGCCAGCAGTCGGACTAGCGGGAGCTCCTACGAGCAGTACTTC
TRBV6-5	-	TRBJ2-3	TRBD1	CASSPDRGWDTQYF	TGTGCCAGCAGCCCGGACAGGGGATGGGATACGCAGTATTTT
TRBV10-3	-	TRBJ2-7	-	CAITRPPFDEQYF	TGTGCCATCACCCGACCCCCATTTGACGAGCAGTACTTC